Listed below are T cell receptor beta chains from one sample, sequenced in a study of CD8+ T cells in alopecia areata. Profiled with immunoSEQ multiplex PCR; TCRdb holds only in-frame clones, not every one. The repertoire holds about 130,000 clones, with approximately 48% as singletons. The source material was CD8+ T cells sorted from blood, sampled at week 0. Source of these receptors: a human donor with alopecia areata. CDR3s include the opening cysteine and the closing phenylalanine or tryptophan. Fields, in order: J gene, V gene, clone size, D gene, CDR3 protein, CDR3 DNA. A D gene is named only where the DNA matches it firmly. The size entry is marked missing in some rows and otherwise reads once, few, many or a size class.

j_gene: TRBJ1-2; v_gene: TRBV5-6; abundance: -; d_gene: -; CDR3aa: CASSRQEHYGYTF; CDR3nt: TGTGCCAGCAGCAGACAGGAGCACTATGGCTACACCTTC
j_gene: TRBJ1-1; v_gene: TRBV13; abundance: -; d_gene: -; CDR3aa: CASSPGDAEAFF; CDR3nt: TGTGCCAGCAGCCCAGGGGACGCTGAAGCTTTCTTT
j_gene: TRBJ2-3; v_gene: TRBV7-2; abundance: few; d_gene: TRBD2; CDR3aa: CASSLLGSGGAKYF; CDR3nt: TGTGCCAGCAGCCTACTCGGGAGCGGGGGGGCCAAGTATTTT
j_gene: TRBJ2-5; v_gene: TRBV25-1; abundance: -; d_gene: -; CDR3aa: CASGDGRYQETQYF; CDR3nt: TGTGCCAGCGGGGACGGGCGGTACCAAGAGACCCAGTACTTC
j_gene: TRBJ2-2; v_gene: TRBV11-2; abundance: -; d_gene: -; CDR3aa: CASRQNTGELFF; CDR3nt: TGTGCCAGCAGACAGAACACCGGGGAGCTGTTTTTT
j_gene: TRBJ1-3; v_gene: TRBV19; abundance: -; d_gene: -; CDR3aa: CASNVDAGNTIYF; CDR3nt: TGTGCCAGTAACGTGGATGCTGGAAACACCATATATTTT
j_gene: TRBJ1-1; v_gene: TRBV5-6; abundance: -; d_gene: -; CDR3aa: CASTTPVGEAFF; CDR3nt: TGTGCCAGCACGACCCCCGTTGGTGAAGCTTTCTTT
j_gene: TRBJ1-6; v_gene: TRBV9; abundance: few; d_gene: -; CDR3aa: CASSVAGGSPLHF; CDR3nt: TGTGCCAGCAGCGTCGCAGGAGGTTCACCCCTCCACTTT
j_gene: TRBJ2-2; v_gene: TRBV11-1; abundance: -; d_gene: -; CDR3aa: CASSLFRGLVPGELFF; CDR3nt: TGTGCCAGCAGCTTATTCAGGGGATTAGTGCCCGGGGAGCTGTTTTTT
j_gene: TRBJ2-3; v_gene: TRBV15; abundance: -; d_gene: -; CDR3aa: CATSRDRDTDTQYF; CDR3nt: TGTGCCACCAGCAGAGATCGGGATACAGATACGCAGTATTTT
j_gene: TRBJ2-7; v_gene: TRBV30; abundance: -; d_gene: TRBD2; CDR3aa: CAWRGAGVFYEQYF; CDR3nt: TGTGCCTGGAGGGGCGCGGGGGTGTTCTACGAGCAGTACTTC
j_gene: TRBJ2-5; v_gene: TRBV6-5; abundance: -; d_gene: TRBD2; CDR3aa: CASSYSVSGDRETQYF; CDR3nt: TGTGCCAGCAGTTACTCGGTTAGCGGGGACCGAGAGACCCAGTACTTC
j_gene: TRBJ2-7; v_gene: TRBV2; abundance: few; d_gene: TRBD1; CDR3aa: CASSGGQGDPYEQYF; CDR3nt: TGTGCCAGCAGCGGCGGACAGGGGGACCCCTACGAGCAGTACTTC
j_gene: TRBJ1-2; v_gene: TRBV4-3; abundance: few; d_gene: -; CDR3aa: CASSQTGSRYGYTF; CDR3nt: TGCGCCAGCAGCCAAACAGGGTCTAGGTATGGCTACACCTTC
j_gene: TRBJ1-1; v_gene: TRBV29-1; abundance: -; d_gene: TRBD1; CDR3aa: CSVRTGETEAFF; CDR3nt: TGCAGCGTCCGGACAGGGGAGACTGAAGCTTTCTTT
j_gene: TRBJ1-1; v_gene: TRBV7-9; abundance: -; d_gene: TRBD1; CDR3aa: CASSRVDRGPEAFF; CDR3nt: TGTGCCAGCAGCAGAGTCGACAGGGGCCCAGAAGCTTTCTTT
j_gene: TRBJ2-1; v_gene: TRBV15; abundance: -; d_gene: TRBD2; CDR3aa: CATSRDTGLVIYEQFF; CDR3nt: TGTGCCACCAGCAGAGATACGGGACTAGTAATTTATGAGCAGTTCTTC
j_gene: TRBJ2-5; v_gene: TRBV20-1; abundance: -; d_gene: -; CDR3aa: CSARDSGTQYF; CDR3nt: TGCAGTGCTAGAGATTCCGGGACCCAGTACTTC
j_gene: TRBJ1-1; v_gene: TRBV16; abundance: few; d_gene: -; CDR3aa: CASSQQQTEAFF; CDR3nt: TGTGCCAGCAGCCAGCAGCAAACTGAAGCTTTCTTT
j_gene: TRBJ2-5; v_gene: TRBV7-9; abundance: -; d_gene: TRBD1; CDR3aa: CASSSDRGFETQYF; CDR3nt: TGTGCCAGCAGCTCTGACAGGGGTTTCGAGACCCAGTACTTC
j_gene: TRBJ2-7; v_gene: TRBV6-5; abundance: -; d_gene: -; CDR3aa: CASSPSETAYYEQYF; CDR3nt: TGTGCCAGCAGTCCTAGTGAAACAGCCTACTACGAGCAGTACTTC
j_gene: TRBJ1-2; v_gene: TRBV29-1; abundance: -; d_gene: -; CDR3aa: CSVVGTKDYGYTF; CDR3nt: TGCAGCGTTGTAGGGACAAAGGACTATGGCTACACCTTC
j_gene: TRBJ2-7; v_gene: TRBV9; abundance: -; d_gene: -; CDR3aa: CASSVSGGEQYF; CDR3nt: TGTGCCAGCAGCGTGTCTGGGGGCGAGCAGTACTTC
j_gene: TRBJ2-5; v_gene: TRBV5-4; abundance: -; d_gene: -; CDR3aa: CASSVNRDQETQYF; CDR3nt: TGTGCCAGCAGCGTAAACAGGGACCAAGAGACCCAGTACTTC
j_gene: TRBJ2-3; v_gene: TRBV13; abundance: -; d_gene: TRBD1; CDR3aa: CASSFDGNRGSTDTQYF; CDR3nt: TGTGCCAGCAGCTTCGATGGAAACAGGGGCAGCACAGATACGCAGTATTTT
j_gene: TRBJ2-1; v_gene: TRBV30; abundance: -; d_gene: -; CDR3aa: CACDLYNEQFF; CDR3nt: TGTGCCTGTGACCTCTACAATGAGCAGTTCTTC
j_gene: TRBJ2-5; v_gene: TRBV6-5; abundance: -; d_gene: -; CDR3aa: CASSYSSAGGETQYF; CDR3nt: TGTGCCAGCAGTTACTCTAGCGCTGGCGGGGAGACCCAGTACTTC
j_gene: TRBJ2-7; v_gene: TRBV27; abundance: -; d_gene: -; CDR3aa: CASSYTGNYEQYF; CDR3nt: TGTGCCAGCAGTTACACCGGAAACTACGAGCAGTACTTC
j_gene: TRBJ2-3; v_gene: TRBV11-2; abundance: few; d_gene: -; CDR3aa: CASSLLLTDTQYF; CDR3nt: TGTGCCAGCAGCTTGCTACTCACAGATACGCAGTATTTT
j_gene: TRBJ1-5; v_gene: TRBV7-9; abundance: few; d_gene: -; CDR3aa: CASSSPLGGLNQPQHF; CDR3nt: TGTGCCAGCAGCTCCCCCCTGGGGGGATTAAATCAGCCCCAGCATTTT
j_gene: TRBJ1-5; v_gene: TRBV5-6; abundance: -; d_gene: -; CDR3aa: CASSWWGIEQPQHF; CDR3nt: TGTGCCAGCAGCTGGTGGGGTATTGAACAGCCCCAGCATTTT
j_gene: TRBJ2-5; v_gene: TRBV12-5; abundance: -; d_gene: -; CDR3aa: CASGFEVWETQYF; CDR3nt: TGTGCTAGTGGTTTTGAAGTATGGGAGACCCAGTACTTC
j_gene: TRBJ1-2; v_gene: TRBV7-9; abundance: once; d_gene: TRBD1; CDR3aa: CASSSTGVYYGYTF; CDR3nt: TGTGCCAGCAGCTCGACAGGGGTGTATTATGGCTACACCTTC
j_gene: TRBJ1-4; v_gene: TRBV6-5; abundance: -; d_gene: TRBD1; CDR3aa: CATTYRDRANEKLFF; CDR3nt: TGTGCCACCACTTACCGGGACAGGGCTAATGAAAAACTGTTTTTT
j_gene: TRBJ2-7; v_gene: TRBV6-5; abundance: -; d_gene: TRBD1; CDR3aa: CASSFSGTGSYEQYF; CDR3nt: TGTGCCAGCAGTTTCTCCGGGACAGGCTCCTACGAGCAGTACTTC
j_gene: TRBJ2-1; v_gene: TRBV6-5; abundance: few; d_gene: -; CDR3aa: CASSYSTQVNEQFF; CDR3nt: TGTGCCAGCAGTTACTCGACGCAGGTCAATGAGCAGTTCTTC
j_gene: TRBJ2-2; v_gene: TRBV7-9; abundance: few; d_gene: -; CDR3aa: CASLANTGELFF; CDR3nt: TGTGCCAGCTTAGCGAACACCGGGGAGCTGTTTTTT
j_gene: TRBJ1-1; v_gene: TRBV5-6; abundance: few; d_gene: -; CDR3aa: CASSRLWGDGANTEAFF; CDR3nt: TGTGCCAGCAGCCGCCTTTGGGGGGACGGGGCGAACACTGAAGCTTTCTTT
j_gene: TRBJ2-2; v_gene: TRBV4-1; abundance: few; d_gene: TRBD1; CDR3aa: CASSQGGQGVDTGELFF; CDR3nt: TGCGCCAGCAGCCAAGGGGGACAGGGGGTAGACACCGGGGAGCTGTTTTTT
j_gene: TRBJ1-1; v_gene: TRBV27; abundance: once; d_gene: -; CDR3aa: CASSFQGSEAFF; CDR3nt: TGTGCCAGCAGTTTCCAGGGTAGTGAAGCTTTCTTT
j_gene: TRBJ2-3; v_gene: TRBV30; abundance: -; d_gene: -; CDR3aa: CAWSFSGRDTQYF; CDR3nt: TGTGCCTGGAGTTTTTCAGGGCGGGATACGCAGTATTTT
j_gene: TRBJ2-1; v_gene: TRBV13; abundance: few; d_gene: TRBD2; CDR3aa: CASSSGQGLAGGDEQFF; CDR3nt: TGTGCCAGCAGCTCCGGGCAAGGACTAGCGGGGGGCGATGAGCAGTTCTTC
j_gene: TRBJ1-4; v_gene: TRBV4-2; abundance: few; d_gene: -; CDR3aa: CASSQDGPAGDDEKLFF; CDR3nt: TGTGCCAGCAGCCAAGATGGCCCTGCAGGGGATGATGAAAAACTGTTTTTT
j_gene: TRBJ1-5; v_gene: TRBV27; abundance: -; d_gene: -; CDR3aa: CASSPSRFQPQHF; CDR3nt: TGTGCCAGCAGCCCCTCGCGGTTTCAGCCCCAGCATTTT
j_gene: TRBJ2-7; v_gene: TRBV27; abundance: -; d_gene: -; CDR3aa: CASSLSEEGRHQYF; CDR3nt: TGTGCCAGCAGTTTATCCGAGGAAGGCAGGCACCAGTACTTC
j_gene: TRBJ1-5; v_gene: TRBV5-6; abundance: once; d_gene: -; CDR3aa: CASSSREINQPQHF; CDR3nt: TGTGCCAGCAGCTCCCGAGAAATCAATCAGCCCCAGCATTTT
j_gene: TRBJ2-7; v_gene: TRBV30; abundance: -; d_gene: TRBD1; CDR3aa: CALGQAYEQYF; CDR3nt: TGTGCCCTGGGACAGGCCTACGAGCAGTACTTC